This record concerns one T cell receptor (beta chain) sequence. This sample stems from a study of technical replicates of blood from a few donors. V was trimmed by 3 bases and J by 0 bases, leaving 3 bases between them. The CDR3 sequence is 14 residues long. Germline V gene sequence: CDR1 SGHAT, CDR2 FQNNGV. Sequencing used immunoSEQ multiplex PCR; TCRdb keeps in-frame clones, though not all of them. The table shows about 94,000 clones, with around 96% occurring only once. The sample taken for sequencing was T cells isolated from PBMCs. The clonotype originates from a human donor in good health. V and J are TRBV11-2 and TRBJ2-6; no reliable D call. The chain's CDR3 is CASSFNSGANVLTF. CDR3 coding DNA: TGTGCCAGCAGCTTTAACTCTGGGGCCAACGTCCTGACTTTC. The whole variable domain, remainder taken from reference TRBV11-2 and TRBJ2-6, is EAGVAQSPRYKIIEKRQSVAFWCNPISGHATLYWYQQILGQGPKLLIQFQNNGVVDDSQLPKDRFSAERLKGVDSTLKIQPAKLEDSAVYLCASSFNSGANVLTFGAGSRLTVL.